A selection of T cell receptor beta chains follows, all from one sample in a study of Graves' ophthalmopathy and Graves' hyperthyroidism. MiXCR, run by TCRdb on the multiplex PCR reads, gives a single entry per CDR3 protein. The table records hundreds of thousands of distinct CDR3 sequences, 40% of them present only once. Source material: peripheral blood. Receptor source: an adult man with Graves' ophthalmopathy. Both conserved end residues are part of each CDR3. D genes are given only for firm matches. Clone size is not always given. Where it is, it says once, few, many or a class for expanded clones.

clone_size: -; j_call: TRBJ1-2; d_call: -; v_call: TRBV20-1; cdr3_nt: TGCAGTGCTCAAGGAGGGGCCTATGGCTACACCTTC; cdr3_aa: CSAQGGAYGYTF
clone_size: few; j_call: TRBJ2-2; d_call: -; v_call: TRBV29-1; cdr3_nt: TGCAGCGTTGGAGGGGCCGCCGGGGAGCTGTTTTTT; cdr3_aa: CSVGGAAGELFF
clone_size: -; j_call: TRBJ2-7; d_call: -; v_call: TRBV20-1; cdr3_nt: TGCAGCGGACTTATCTCCTACGAGCAGTACTTC; cdr3_aa: CSGLISYEQYF
clone_size: -; j_call: TRBJ1-1; d_call: -; v_call: TRBV9; cdr3_nt: TGTGCCAGCAGCGTAGGACAGAACATGAGGAACACTGAAGCTTTCTTT; cdr3_aa: CASSVGQNMRNTEAFF
clone_size: -; j_call: TRBJ1-1; d_call: TRBD1; v_call: TRBV9; cdr3_nt: TGTGCCAGCAGCGCGGACAGGGTCCCCCCTGAAGCTTTCTTT; cdr3_aa: CASSADRVPPEAFF
clone_size: many; j_call: TRBJ2-7; d_call: TRBD1; v_call: TRBV15; cdr3_nt: TGTGCCACCAGCACCAGGGACAGGGAGTACGAGCAGTACTTC; cdr3_aa: CATSTRDREYEQYF
clone_size: -; j_call: TRBJ2-1; d_call: TRBD2; v_call: TRBV9; cdr3_nt: TGTGCCAGCAGCGTAGGACTAGCGGGGGGGCAGTTCTTC; cdr3_aa: CASSVGLAGGQFF
clone_size: once; j_call: TRBJ1-2; d_call: TRBD1; v_call: TRBV29-1; cdr3_nt: TGCAGCGCGGAGGGGACAGGGAAGGGTGGCTACACCTTC; cdr3_aa: CSAEGTGKGGYTF
clone_size: few; j_call: TRBJ1-1; d_call: -; v_call: TRBV5-5; cdr3_nt: TGTGCCAGCAGCGTGGGACGGAAGTTGAACACTGAAGCTTTCTTT; cdr3_aa: CASSVGRKLNTEAFF
clone_size: -; j_call: TRBJ2-2; d_call: -; v_call: TRBV4-3; cdr3_nt: TGCGCCAGCAGCTTAGAACAGACCGGGGAGCTGTTTTTT; cdr3_aa: CASSLEQTGELFF
clone_size: few; j_call: TRBJ1-2; d_call: -; v_call: TRBV9; cdr3_nt: TGTGCCAGCAGGGGGGGGCTCGGCGGCTACACCTTC; cdr3_aa: CASRGGLGGYTF
clone_size: many; j_call: TRBJ1-5; d_call: -; v_call: TRBV20-1; cdr3_nt: TGCAGTGCTAGCCGGCCCGATCAGCCCCAGCATTTT; cdr3_aa: CSASRPDQPQHF
clone_size: -; j_call: TRBJ1-5; d_call: -; v_call: TRBV24-1; cdr3_nt: TGTGCCAGCAGTTCGAACAGGATGAATCAGCCCCAGCATTTT; cdr3_aa: CASSSNRMNQPQHF
clone_size: few; j_call: TRBJ1-2; d_call: -; v_call: TRBV11-2; cdr3_nt: TGTGCCAGCAGCTTAGAGTCGGTCCATACTTCCCCAGTGGGCTACACCTTC; cdr3_aa: CASSLESVHTSPVGYTF
clone_size: -; j_call: TRBJ2-7; d_call: -; v_call: TRBV12-5; cdr3_nt: TGTGCTAGTGGTTCAGCCGGGGGACAGTCCTACGAGCAGTACTTC; cdr3_aa: CASGSAGGQSYEQYF
clone_size: -; j_call: TRBJ2-7; d_call: TRBD1; v_call: TRBV11-2; cdr3_nt: TGTGCCAGCAGCTCCCGGGACAGGAGGATCCACGAGCAGTACTTC; cdr3_aa: CASSSRDRRIHEQYF
clone_size: -; j_call: TRBJ1-2; d_call: -; v_call: TRBV9; cdr3_nt: TGTGCCAGCAGCGTAGAATCAGCGTCACCCAGAACGGAGGGCTACACCTTC; cdr3_aa: CASSVESASPRTEGYTF
clone_size: -; j_call: TRBJ2-7; d_call: TRBD2; v_call: TRBV11-2; cdr3_nt: TGTGCCAGCAGCCCACTAGCGGGATTATCGACCGAGCAGTACTTC; cdr3_aa: CASSPLAGLSTEQYF
clone_size: -; j_call: TRBJ1-2; d_call: TRBD1; v_call: TRBV29-1; cdr3_nt: TGTAGCGTTGTGACAGGGGGCTATGGCTACACCTTC; cdr3_aa: CSVVTGGYGYTF
clone_size: -; j_call: TRBJ2-5; d_call: TRBD2; v_call: TRBV20-1; cdr3_nt: TGCAGTGCTATGACTAGCGGGGGGACCACGAAAGAGACCCAGTACTTC; cdr3_aa: CSAMTSGGTTKETQYF